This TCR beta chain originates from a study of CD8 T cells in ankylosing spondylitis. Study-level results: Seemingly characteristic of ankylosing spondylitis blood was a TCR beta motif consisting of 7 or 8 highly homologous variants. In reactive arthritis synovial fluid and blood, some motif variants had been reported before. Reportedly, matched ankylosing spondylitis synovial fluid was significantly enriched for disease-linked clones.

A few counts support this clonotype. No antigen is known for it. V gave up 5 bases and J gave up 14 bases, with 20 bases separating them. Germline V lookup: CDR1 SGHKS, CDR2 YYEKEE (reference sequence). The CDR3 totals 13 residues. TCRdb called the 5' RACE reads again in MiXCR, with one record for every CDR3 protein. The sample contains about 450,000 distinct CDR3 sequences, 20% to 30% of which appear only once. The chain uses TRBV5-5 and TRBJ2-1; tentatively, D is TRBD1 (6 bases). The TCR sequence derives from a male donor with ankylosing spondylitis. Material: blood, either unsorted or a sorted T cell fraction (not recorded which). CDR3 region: CASSTYLTGPEFF. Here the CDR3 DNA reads TGTGCCAGCAGTACCTACCTAACAGGGCCCGAGTTCTTC.